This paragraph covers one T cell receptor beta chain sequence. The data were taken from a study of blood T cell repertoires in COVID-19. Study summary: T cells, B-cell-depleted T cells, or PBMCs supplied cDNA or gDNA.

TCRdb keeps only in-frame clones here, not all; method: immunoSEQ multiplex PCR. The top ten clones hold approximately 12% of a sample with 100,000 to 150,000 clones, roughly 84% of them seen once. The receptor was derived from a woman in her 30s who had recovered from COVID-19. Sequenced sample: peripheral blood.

CDR3 sequence reads: CASSAGTNYGYTF. The CDR3 nucleotides are TGTGCCAGCTCGGCAGGGACTAACTATGGCTACACCTTC. The rearrangement links TRBV18 to TRBJ1-2; a possible D gene is TRBD1 (5 bases). Germline V gene data show CDR1 as KGHSH and CDR2 as LQKENI. V lost 6 bases and J lost 0, with 8 bases in between. CDR3 length: 13 amino acids.